A single sample gave rise to the 10 T cell receptor beta chains below, sequenced in a study of T cell responses to AZD1222 COVID-19 vaccine. Some clones are missing from TCRdb's copy, which holds only in-frame ones; the method was immunoSEQ multiplex PCR. There are 140,000 or so clones in the sample; around 91% occur only once, and roughly 1.5% lies in the top ten. The sequencing here drew on peripheral blood, taken on day 0 of AZD1222 vaccination. These receptors were obtained from an adult in good health.

The chain joins TRBV19 to TRBJ2-2; D uncertain. The V and J ends lost 7 bases and 3 bases respectively, with 9 bases between them. Per germline, CDR1 LNHDA and CDR2 SQIVND (reference sequence). The CDR3 spans 13 residues. The CDR3 loop is CASTWADTGELFF. The DNA for the CDR3 is TGTGCCAGTACCTGGGCGGACACCGGGGAGCTGTTTTTT.

V usage is TRBV2 and J usage is TRBJ2-7, with D unclear. Trimming left V 3 bases short and J 0 bases short, with 9 bases between. Germline assignment: CDR1 SNHLY and CDR2 FYNNEI. This CDR3 is 14 amino acids long. CDR3 sequence: CASSDLGFSYEQYF. Written as DNA, the CDR3 is TGTGCCAGCAGTGATCTGGGATTCTCCTACGAGCAGTACTTC.

The chain recombines TRBV4-1 with TRBJ1-4; TRBD1 matches 9 bases. The CDR3 extends over 18 amino acids. Germline assignment: CDR1 MGHRA and CDR2 YSYEKL. J was trimmed by 7 bases and V by 2 bases; bases with no gene match: 14. The CDR3 coding sequence is TGCGCCAGCAGCCAATCCGTCCCGGGACAGGGCACAAGTGAAAAACTGTTTTTT. Residues: CASSQSVPGQGTSEKLFF.

The rearrangement links TRBV3-1 (or the pseudogene TRBV3-2) to TRBJ1-2; possible D gene TRBD1, 5 bases. The CDR3 spans 15 residues. Trimming removed 2 bases from V and 4 bases from J, with 14 bases in between. Per germline, CDR1 LGHDT and CDR2 YNNKEL (reference sequence). CDR3 DNA sequence: TGTGCCAGCAGCCAACTCTTGGCGGGGACCTATGGCTACACCTTC. This gives the protein CASSQLLAGTYGYTF.

The chain has TRBV27 and TRBJ2-5; weak D call: TRBD1 (6 bases). This CDR3 has 13 amino acids. The V end lost 4 bases, the J end lost 5 bases, and 11 bases lay between the germline ends. Germline V lookup: CDR1 MNHEY, CDR2 SMNVEV (reference sequence). CDR3 nucleotides: TGTGCCAGCAGTTCAGGGGATGATGAGACCCAGTACTTC. Protein sequence: CASSSGDDETQYF.

This clone occurred once. This rearrangement joins TRBV4-2 to TRBJ1-4, with D hard to call. Per the germline V gene, CDR1 is LGHNA and CDR2 is YNFKEQ. V dropped 1 base and J dropped 5 bases, with 14 bases sitting between them. This CDR3 contains 16 residues. The CDR3 region has the DNA TGTGCCAGCAGCCAAGTCCTAAGCGGAAGCAATGAAAAACTGTTTTTT. It specifies CASSQVLSGSNEKLFF.

The chain couples TRBV11-2 to TRBJ1-3; D is ambiguous. The length of the CDR3 is 15 residues. V was pared by 5 bases and J by 4 bases, with 15 bases between. The germline V gene has CDR1 SGHAT and CDR2 FQNNGV. The CDR3 is CASSPPGKRGNTIYF. DNA of the CDR3: TGTGCCAGCAGCCCCCCGGGGAAAAGAGGAAACACCATATATTTT. The full variable domain, with the rest looked up from reference TRBV11-2 and TRBJ1-3, is EAGVAQSPRYKIIEKRQSVAFWCNPISGHATLYWYQQILGQGPKLLIQFQNNGVVDDSQLPKDRFSAERLKGVDSTLKIQPAKLEDSAVYLCASSPPGKRGNTIYFGEGSWLTVV.

The chain is built from TRBV7-2 and TRBJ1-6; possible D gene TRBD1, 6 bases. Trimming removed 5 bases from V and 6 bases from J, with 14 bases in between. This CDR3 is built from 15 residues. Germline V lookup: CDR1 SGHTA, CDR2 FQGNSA. CDR3 sequence: CASSRTGTPNSPLHF. The DNA for the CDR3 is TGTGCCAGCAGCCGCACCGGGACACCTAATTCACCCCTCCACTTT. Variable domain in full (rest from reference TRBV7-2 and TRBJ1-6): GAGVSQSPSNKVTEKGKDVELRCDPISGHTALYWYRQSLGQGLEFLIYFQGNSAPDKSGLPSDRFSAERTGGSVSTLTIQRTQQEDSAVYLCASSRTGTPNSPLHFGNGTRLTVT.

The V and J genes are TRBV15 and TRBJ2-1; D unclear. Germline V gene lookup returns CDR1 LNHNV and CDR2 YYDKDF (reference sequence). This CDR3 has 14 residues. Trimming took off 5 bases at V and 9 bases at J, with 17 bases between the two ends. The CDR3 loop is CATSPQRMIGEQFF. The DNA of the CDR3 is TGTGCCACCAGCCCTCAGAGGATGATTGGTGAGCAGTTCTTC.

V and J are TRBV30 and TRBJ2-1; 9 bases are a match to TRBD2. Germline-derived CDR1 and CDR2 are GTSNPN and SVGIG (reference sequence). The CDR3 spans 14 residues. The V segment lost 5 bases and the J segment 2 bases; nucleotides outside the gene matches: 4. This CDR3 reads CAWQTSGPYNEQFF. The CDR3 DNA sequence: TGTGCCTGGCAGACTAGCGGTCCCTACAATGAGCAGTTCTTC.